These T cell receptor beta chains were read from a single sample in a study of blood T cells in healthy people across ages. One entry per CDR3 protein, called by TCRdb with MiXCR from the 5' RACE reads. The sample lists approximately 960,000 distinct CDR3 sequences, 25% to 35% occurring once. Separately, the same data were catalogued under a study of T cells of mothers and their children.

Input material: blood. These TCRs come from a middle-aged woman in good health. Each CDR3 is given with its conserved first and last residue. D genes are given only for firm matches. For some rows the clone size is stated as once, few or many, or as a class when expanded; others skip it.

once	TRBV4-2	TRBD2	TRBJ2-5	TGTGCCAGCAGCCAAGATGGAACTAGCGTCCAAGAGGCCCAGTACTTC	CASSQDGTSVQEAQYF
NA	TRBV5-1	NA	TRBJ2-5	TGCGCCAGCAGCACGGGCTGGGGCGCTCAAGAGACCCAGTACTTC	CASSTGWGAQETQYF
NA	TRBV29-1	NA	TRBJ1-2	TGCAGCTCAGGGTCAATCTATGGCTACACCTTC	CSSGSIYGYTF
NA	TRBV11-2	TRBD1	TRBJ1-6	TGTGCCAGCAGCCGGGACAGGGGGTCCTATAATTCACCCCTCCACTTT	CASSRDRGSYNSPLHF
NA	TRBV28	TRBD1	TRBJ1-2	TGTGCCAGCAGTTTCGGCGGTCAGGGGGGATTTAACTATGGCTACACCTTC	CASSFGGQGGFNYGYTF
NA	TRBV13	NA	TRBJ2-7	TGTGCCAGCAGCCCATACAGGGACGAGCAGTACTTC	CASSPYRDEQYF
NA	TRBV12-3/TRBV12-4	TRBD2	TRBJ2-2	TGTGCCAGCAGTTCTAGCGGGGGGGCCCCTGGCGGGGAGCTGTTTTTT	CASSSSGGAPGGELFF
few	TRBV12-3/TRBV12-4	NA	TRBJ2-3	TGTGCCAGCAGTCCACCGGGTCCCGTGGGGGATACGCAGTATTTT	CASSPPGPVGDTQYF
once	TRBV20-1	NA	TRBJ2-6	TGCAGTGCTAGAGATAGCGCCTCTGGGGCCAACGTCCTGACTTTC	CSARDSASGANVLTF
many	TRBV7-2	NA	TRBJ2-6	TGTGCCAGCAGCCCCAGTTTGGGATCTGGGGCCAACGTCCTGACTTTC	CASSPSLGSGANVLTF
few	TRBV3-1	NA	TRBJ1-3	TGTGCCAGCAGCCCGGGACGGAGACGCTCTGGAAACACCATATATTTT	CASSPGRRRSGNTIYF
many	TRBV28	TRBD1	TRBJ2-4	TGTGCCAGCAGTCAAAGACAGGGGATTGGAAACATTCAGTACTTC	CASSQRQGIGNIQYF
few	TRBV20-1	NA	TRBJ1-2	TGCAGTGCTAGGCCAGAGGGGGGGGTTAACTATGGCTACACCTTC	CSARPEGGVNYGYTF
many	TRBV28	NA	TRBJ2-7	TGTGCCAGCAGCCTGAACCAGGTCTACGAGCAGTACTTC	CASSLNQVYEQYF
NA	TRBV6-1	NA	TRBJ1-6	TGTGCCAGCAGTGACAGGGTACTTTCACCCCTCCACTTT	CASSDRVLSPLHF